These 15 T cell receptor beta chains originate from one sample sequenced in a study of T cell responses to AZD1222 COVID-19 vaccine. Measured with immunoSEQ multiplex PCR; TCRdb has only the in-frame clones, and not every one. The sample lists about 180,000 clones, 88% occurring once. This specimen was peripheral blood, taken 28 days after the second AZD1222 dose. The receptors come from an adult who received the AZD1222 COVID-19 vaccine.

This chain links TRBV9 with TRBJ2-7; D possibly corresponds to TRBD2 (6 bases). V shed 4 bases and J shed 1 base, with 18 bases lying between them. The length of the CDR3 is 16 residues. Per germline, CDR1 SGDLS and CDR2 YYNGEE. The CDR3 loop reads CASSPPPGTGSYEQYF. The CDR3 DNA reads as TGTGCCAGCAGCCCCCCTCCCGGGACTGGATCCTACGAGCAGTACTTC.

The chain uses TRBV7-8 and TRBJ1-1; 11 bases are a match to TRBD1. Germline CDR1 is SGHVS and CDR2 is FQNEAQ. The ends lost 4 bases at V and 4 bases at J; junction bases unmatched: 5. The CDR3 has 15 amino acids. CDR3 DNA: TGTGCCAGCAGCTCGGACAGGGGGCGAGGCACTGAAGCTTTCTTT. It codes for CASSSDRGRGTEAFF.

The gene calls are TRBV19 and TRBJ2-7, with 10 bases that match TRBD1. CDR1 and CDR2 (germline): LNHDA, SQIVND (reference sequence). CDR3 length: 15 residues. V lost 1 base to trimming and J lost 4 bases; unmatched junction nucleotides: 4. CDR3 in amino acids: CASSIAGQGVYEQYF. The CDR3 nucleotides are TGTGCCAGTAGTATAGCCGGACAGGGGGTTTACGAGCAGTACTTC.

The V call is TRBV11-2, the J call TRBJ1-3, with D possibly matching TRBD1 (5 bases). Trimming removed 5 bases at V and 0 bases at J, with 11 bases between. The CDR3 is 15 amino acids. Germline V lookup: CDR1 SGHAT, CDR2 FQNNGV. The CDR3 DNA sequence: TGTGCCAGCAGCGAGGGGCAGGTCTCTGGAAACACCATATATTTT. This encodes CASSEGQVSGNTIYF.

CDR3 nucleotide sequence: TGTGCCAGCAGCCGAGGAAGTGACTGGCAGTTCTTC. Amino acids: CASSRGSDWQFF. This chain joins TRBV28 and TRBJ2-1, with D hard to call. Germline-derived CDR1 and CDR2 are MDHEN and SYDVKM. V was pared by 6 bases and J by 12 bases, with 15 bases between. CDR3 length equals 12 residues.

The chain links TRBV5-4 to TRBJ1-2, with 7 positions matching TRBD1. Germline CDR1 reads SGHNT; CDR2 reads YYREEE (reference sequence). The CDR3 totals 13 residues. V gave up 7 bases and J gave up 0 bases; unmatched junction bases: 3. CDR3 region: CASGTAANYGYTF. The DNA of the CDR3 is TGTGCCAGCGGGACAGCAGCTAACTATGGCTACACCTTC.

For the CDR3, the DNA is TGTGCCAGCAGTTCCGTCCTCCGGAGGAACACCGGGGAGCTGTTTTTT. Protein sequence: CASSSVLRRNTGELFF. This chain uses TRBV27 with TRBJ2-2, with D unresolved. This CDR3 region has 16 residues. With 4 bases removed from V and 1 base from J, the gap between germline ends came to 13 bases. Germline V gene lookup returns CDR1 MNHEY and CDR2 SMNVEV (reference sequence).

The genes are TRBV15 and TRBJ2-5; D unresolved. V lost 8 bases and J lost 0, with 7 bases in between. Germline assignment: CDR1 LNHNV and CDR2 YYDKDF (reference sequence). The CDR3 is 12 residues long. CDR3 bases: TGTGCCACCGGTTTGTACCAAGAGACCCAGTACTTC. Translating it yields CATGLYQETQYF.

The J gene is TRBJ2-1, the V gene TRBV5-4, with 10 bases identical to TRBD1. Germline-derived CDR1 and CDR2 are SGHNT and YYREEE (reference sequence). V gave up 3 bases and J gave up 0 bases; unmatched junction bases: 15. The CDR3 covers 20 residues. CDR3 residues: CASSSRGGSGQGRSYNEQFF. In DNA, the CDR3 is TGTGCCAGCAGCTCTCGAGGGGGGTCGGGACAGGGGCGCTCCTACAATGAGCAGTTCTTC.

The chain joins TRBV14 to TRBJ2-5, with 10 bases fitting TRBD1. In germline, CDR1 is SGHDN, CDR2 FVKESK. V lost 1 base to trimming and J lost 4 bases; unmatched junction nucleotides: 3. This CDR3 is built from 15 residues. DNA for the CDR3: TGTGCCAGCAGCCAAGGGGACAGGGGAAGAGAGACCCAGTACTTC. Its translation: CASSQGDRGRETQYF.

The gene calls are TRBV11-2 and TRBJ1-5; D gene unclear. Trimming shortened V by 1 base and J by 0 bases, and 7 bases separated the two germline ends. The CDR3 spans 15 residues. Germline assignment: CDR1 SGHAT and CDR2 FQNNGV. The CDR3 DNA sequence: TGTGCCAGCAGCTTAGGTGCAAATAGCAATCAGCCCCAGCATTTT. It is translated as CASSLGANSNQPQHF. Full variable domain (rest looked up from reference TRBV11-2 and TRBJ1-5): EAGVAQSPRYKIIEKRQSVAFWCNPISGHATLYWYQQILGQGPKLLIQFQNNGVVDDSQLPKDRFSAERLKGVDSTLKIQPAKLEDSAVYLCASSLGANSNQPQHFGDGTRLSIL.

V is TRBV7-2 and J is TRBJ2-7; 10 bases align to TRBD1. Losses at the gene ends were 1 base for V and 2 bases for J; bases not matched to a gene: 2. Germline-derived CDR1 and CDR2 are SGHTA and FQGNSA. The CDR3 runs 15 residues. The CDR3 sequence: CASSLGTGGAYEQYF. CDR3 sequence (DNA): TGTGCCAGCAGCTTAGGGACAGGGGGTGCCTACGAGCAGTACTTC. Full variable domain (remainder filled in from reference TRBV7-2 and TRBJ2-7): GAGVSQSPSNKVTEKGKDVELRCDPISGHTALYWYRQSLGQGLEFLIYFQGNSAPDKSGLPSDRFSAERTGGSVSTLTIQRTQQEDSAVYLCASSLGTGGAYEQYFGPGTRLTVT.

CDR3 loop: CASSPMRTKGTDTQYF. The DNA for the CDR3 is TGTGCCAGCTCACCAATGAGGACCAAGGGCACAGATACGCAGTATTTT. The rearrangement links TRBV18 to TRBJ2-3; D gene unclear. There are 16 residues in the CDR3. Trimming took 2 bases from V and 1 from J, leaving 13 bases between them. The V gene's germline CDR1 is KGHSH and CDR2 LQKENI.

The rearrangement links TRBV5-4 to TRBJ1-1; 7 bases agree with TRBD1. The CDR3 sequence is 16 residues long. Germline V lookup: CDR1 SGHNT, CDR2 YYREEE (reference sequence). After removal of 2 bases from V and 3 bases from J, the junction contained 10 bases not matched to a gene. CDR3 nucleotide sequence: TGTGCCAGCAGCTTCCGCCCCTTAGGACAGGACACTGAAGCTTTCTTT. The encoded protein is CASSFRPLGQDTEAFF. The complete variable domain, with remaining parts taken from reference TRBV5-4 and TRBJ1-1, reads ETGVTQSPTHLIKTRGQQVTLRCSSQSGHNTVSWYQQALGQGPQFIFQYYREEENGRGNFPPRFSGLQFPNYSSELNVNALELDDSALYLCASSFRPLGQDTEAFFGQGTRLTVV.

This chain uses TRBV19 with TRBJ2-2, with TRBD2 identical over 9 bases. The germline V gene has CDR1 LNHDA and CDR2 SQIVND (reference sequence). V gave up 5 bases and J gave up 5 bases; unmatched junction bases: 6. The CDR3 is 15 residues long. This CDR3 reads CASSPLAGVTGELFF. As DNA, the CDR3 is TGTGCCAGTAGTCCCTTAGCGGGAGTTACCGGGGAGCTGTTTTTT.